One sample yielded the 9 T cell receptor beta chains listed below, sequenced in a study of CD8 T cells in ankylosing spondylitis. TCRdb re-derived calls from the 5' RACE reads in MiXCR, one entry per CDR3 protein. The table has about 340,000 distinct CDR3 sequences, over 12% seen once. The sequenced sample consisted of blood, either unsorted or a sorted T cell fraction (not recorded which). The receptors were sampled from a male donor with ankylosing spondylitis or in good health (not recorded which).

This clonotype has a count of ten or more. This CDR3 is CASSGTLENTIYF. CDR3 coding DNA: TGTGCCAGCAGCGGGACTTTAGAAAACACCATATATTTT. The V and J genes are TRBV6-1 and TRBJ1-3; a possible D gene is TRBD1 (5 bases). The length of the CDR3 is 13 residues. The V gene lost 6 bases and the J gene lost 6 bases, with 12 bases spanning the gap. Per the germline V gene, CDR1 is MNHNS and CDR2 is SASEGT.

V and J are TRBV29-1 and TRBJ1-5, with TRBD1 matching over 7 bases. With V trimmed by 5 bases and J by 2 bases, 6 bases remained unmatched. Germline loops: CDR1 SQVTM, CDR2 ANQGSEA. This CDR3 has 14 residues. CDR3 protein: CSVSGTVGNQPQHF. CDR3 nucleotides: TGCAGCGTTTCCGGGACAGTGGGCAATCAGCCCCAGCATTTT.

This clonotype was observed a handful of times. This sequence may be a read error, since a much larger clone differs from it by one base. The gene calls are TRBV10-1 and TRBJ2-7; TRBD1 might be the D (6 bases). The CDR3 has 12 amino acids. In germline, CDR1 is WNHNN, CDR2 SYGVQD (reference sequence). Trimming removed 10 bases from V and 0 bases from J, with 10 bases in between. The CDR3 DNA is TGCGCCACCGGGACAAACTCCTACGAGCAGTACTTC. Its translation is CATGTNSYEQYF.

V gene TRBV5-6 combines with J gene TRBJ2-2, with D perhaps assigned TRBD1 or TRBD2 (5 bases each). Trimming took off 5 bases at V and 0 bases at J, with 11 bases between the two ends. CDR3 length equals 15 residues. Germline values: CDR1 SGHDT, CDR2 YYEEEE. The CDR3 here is CASRGTPANTGELFF. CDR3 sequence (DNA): TGTGCCAGCAGAGGGACGCCCGCGAACACCGGGGAGCTGTTTTTT. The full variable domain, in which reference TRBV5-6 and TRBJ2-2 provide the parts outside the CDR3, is DAGVTQSPTHLIKTRGQQVTLRCSPKSGHDTVSWYQQALGQGPQFIFQYYEEEERQRGNFPDRFSGHQFPNYSSELNVNALLLGDSALYLCASRGTPANTGELFFGEGSRLTVL.

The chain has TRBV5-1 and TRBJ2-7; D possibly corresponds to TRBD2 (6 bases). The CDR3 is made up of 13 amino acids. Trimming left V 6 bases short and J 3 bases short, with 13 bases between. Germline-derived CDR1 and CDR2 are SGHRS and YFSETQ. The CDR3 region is CASTGTHSYEQYF. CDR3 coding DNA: TGCGCCAGCACGGGGACTCATAGCTACGAGCAGTACTTC.

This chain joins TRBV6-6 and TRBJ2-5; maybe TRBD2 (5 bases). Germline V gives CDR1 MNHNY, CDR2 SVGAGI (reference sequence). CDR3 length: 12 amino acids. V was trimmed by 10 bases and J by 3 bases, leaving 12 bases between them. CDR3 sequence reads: CATGPAEETQYF. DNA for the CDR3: TGTGCCACCGGCCCAGCGGAAGAGACCCAGTACTTC.

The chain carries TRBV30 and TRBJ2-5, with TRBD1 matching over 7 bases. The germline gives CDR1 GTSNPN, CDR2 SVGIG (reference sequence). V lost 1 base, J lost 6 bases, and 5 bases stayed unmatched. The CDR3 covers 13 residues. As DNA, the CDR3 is TGTGCCTGGAGTGCCCCGGGACAGAAGACCCAGTACTTC. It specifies CAWSAPGQKTQYF. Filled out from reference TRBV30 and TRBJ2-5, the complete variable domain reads SQTIHQWPATLVQPVGSPLSLECTVEGTSNPNLYWYRQAAGRGLQLLFYSVGIGQISSEVPQNLSASRPQDRQFILSSKKLLLSDSGFYLCAWSAPGQKTQYFGPGTRLLVL.

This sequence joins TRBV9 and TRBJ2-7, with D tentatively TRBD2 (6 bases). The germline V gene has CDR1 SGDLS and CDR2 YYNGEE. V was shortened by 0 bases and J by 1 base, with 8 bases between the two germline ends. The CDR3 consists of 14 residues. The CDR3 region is CASSVGRASYEQYF. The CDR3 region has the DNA TGTGCCAGCAGCGTAGGGAGGGCGTCCTACGAGCAGTACTTC.

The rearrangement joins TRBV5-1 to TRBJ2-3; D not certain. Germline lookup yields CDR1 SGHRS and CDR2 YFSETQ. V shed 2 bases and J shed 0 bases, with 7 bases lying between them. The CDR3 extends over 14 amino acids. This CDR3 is CASSFGSSTDTQYF. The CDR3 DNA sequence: TGCGCCAGCAGCTTTGGCTCTAGCACAGATACGCAGTATTTT.